The 13 T cell receptor beta chains listed next were all sequenced from one sample in a study of memory CD4+ T cells and cytomegalovirus serostatus. Assay: immunoSEQ multiplex PCR; the TCRdb copy retains only in-frame clones and omits some. The profile shows some 54,000 clones, around 80% of them singletons. The sort gate was single viable CD3+CD4+CD8-CD45RO+ cells for memory CD4+ T cells. Sequencing was done on a sample of memory CD4+ T cells from blood. The receptors were gathered from an adult in good health and CMV-seropositive.

The chain uses TRBV9 and TRBJ2-7; 7 bases fit TRBD2. Germline V lookup: CDR1 SGDLS, CDR2 YYNGEE. The trim removed 2 bases at V and 4 bases at J, leaving 9 bases unmatched. The length of the CDR3 is 15 residues. The CDR3 spells CASSVGLAVKYEQYF. The CDR3 DNA is TGTGCCAGCAGCGTTGGGCTAGCGGTGAAGTACGAGCAGTACTTC. The full variable domain, completed using reference TRBV9 and TRBJ2-7, is DSGVTQTPKHLITATGQRVTLRCSPRSGDLSVYWYQQSLDQGLQFLIQYYNGEERAKGNILERFSAQQFPDLHSELNLSSLELGDSALYFCASSVGLAVKYEQYFGPGTRLTVT.

The genes are TRBV29-1 and TRBJ2-2; 12 positions match TRBD2. Germline-derived CDR1 and CDR2 are SQVTM and ANQGSEA. The CDR3 has 16 amino acids. J was trimmed by 5 bases and V by 7 bases; bases with no gene match: 11. The chain's CDR3 is CSAGGLAGGGTGELFF. CDR3 DNA: TGCAGCGCCGGGGGGCTAGCGGGAGGGGGGACCGGGGAGCTGTTTTTT.

V usage is TRBV30 and J usage is TRBJ1-4; 10 nucleotides match TRBD1. This CDR3 spans 15 amino acids. Germline CDR1 reads GTSNPN; CDR2 reads SVGIG (reference sequence). The V and J ends lost 5 bases and 1 base, in that order; junction bases with no gene match: 4. The CDR3 loop reads CAWGGDRGTNEKLFF. The CDR3 DNA reads TGTGCCTGGGGAGGGGACAGGGGAACTAATGAAAAACTGTTTTTT.

In DNA form, the CDR3 reads TGTGCCAGCAGCTTGGAGCCAGAATTGGGCTACACCTTC. This gives the protein CASSLEPELGYTF. This chain joins TRBV5-8 and TRBJ1-2, with D unresolved. Deletions cut 0 bases from V and 8 bases from J, with 11 bases between. CDR1 is SGHTS, CDR2 YDEGEE, per germline. The CDR3 has 13 residues. The full variable domain, in which reference TRBV5-8 and TRBJ1-2 provide the parts outside the CDR3, is EAGVTQSPTHLIKTRGQQATLRCSPISGHTSVYWYQQALGLGLQFLLWYDEGEERNRGNFPPRFSGRQFPNYSSELNVNALELEDSALYLCASSLEPELGYTFGSGTRLTVV.

This sequence joins TRBV28 and TRBJ2-7, with D perhaps matching TRBD1 or TRBD2 (5 bases each). The CDR3 has 18 amino acids. The germline V and J ends were trimmed by 3 bases and 5 bases, with 26 bases remaining between them. CDR1 is MDHEN, CDR2 SYDVKM, per germline. The CDR3 coding sequence is TGTGCCAGCAGTTTGGGGCTAGGGGACGACCCCCCTGGGAACGAGCAGTACTTC. It yields the protein CASSLGLGDDPPGNEQYF.

The rearrangement uses TRBV7-9 and TRBJ2-7, with TRBD1 identical over 7 bases. Germline V CDR1 and CDR2: SEHNR, FQNEAQ (reference sequence). The length of the CDR3 is 17 residues. The junction had 20 bases not matched to a gene; V was cut back by 5 bases and J by 7 bases. The CDR3 nucleotides read TGTGCCAGCAGCCCATCCGGACCGGGACAGCGGAACGGTGAGCAGTACTTC. Translated: CASSPSGPGQRNGEQYF. The full variable domain, in which reference TRBV7-9 and TRBJ2-7 provide the parts outside the CDR3, is DTGVSQNPRHKITKRGQNVTFRCDPISEHNRLYWYRQTLGQGPEFLTYFQNEAQLEKSRLLSDRFSAERPKGSFSTLEIQRTEQGDSAMYLCASSPSGPGQRNGEQYFGPGTRLTVT.

This clone came up once. The chain employs TRBV5-6 and TRBJ1-1, with D tentatively TRBD1 (5 bases). This CDR3 comprises 14 residues. V gave up 4 bases and J gave up 8 bases, with 18 bases separating them. CDR1 SGHDT and CDR2 YYEEEE come from the germline V gene. The chain's CDR3 is CASSKKGPPGEAFF. CDR3 nucleotides: TGTGCCAGCAGCAAAAAGGGGCCCCCAGGGGAAGCTTTCTTT.

V is TRBV10-3 and J is TRBJ1-2, with TRBD1 as a possible D gene (5 bases). V lost 5 bases and J 2 bases, leaving 9 bases between the germline ends. Per germline, CDR1 ENHRY and CDR2 SYGVKD. The CDR3 is 13 amino acids. The DNA for the CDR3 is TGTGCCATCAGTCGGGACGGGAACTATGGCTACACCTTC. Translation gives CAISRDGNYGYTF.

This chain uses TRBV16 with TRBJ1-5; maybe TRBD1 (5 bases). Trimming took off 9 bases at V and 1 base at J, with 10 bases between the two ends. CDR1 KGHSY and CDR2 FQNENV come from the germline V gene. The CDR3 consists of 13 residues. CDR3 coding DNA: TGTGCCAGTTCGGGGGTCAGCAATCAGCCCCAGCATTTT. It specifies CASSGVSNQPQHF.

The table lists this clone with a count of one. The V gene is TRBV2, the J gene TRBJ2-3; no definite D call. Germline V gene sequence: CDR1 SNHLY, CDR2 FYNNEI. The CDR3 is 15 residues long. V was cut by 3 bases and J by 4 bases, with 14 bases left in between. The CDR3 DNA reads TGTGCCAGCAGTGATGTGGCTCCTTGGGCAGATACGCAGTATTTT. This translates into CASSDVAPWADTQYF.

This sequence joins TRBV2 and TRBJ1-1; 7 positions agree with TRBD1. Germline V gives CDR1 SNHLY, CDR2 FYNNEI. CDR3 length equals 12 residues. The CDR3 region has the DNA TGTGCTCAGGGGGATATGAACACTGAAGCTTTCTTT. Its protein product is CAQGDMNTEAFF.

The genes are TRBV14 and TRBJ2-6; TRBD2 matches at 10 bases. Germline V gene sequence: CDR1 SGHDN, CDR2 FVKESK. Trimming removed 5 bases from V and 0 bases from J; junction bases left unmatched: 10. The CDR3 contains 19 residues. CDR3 loop: CASSRPGTSGISGANVLTF. In DNA, the CDR3 is TGTGCCAGCAGCAGGCCGGGAACTAGCGGGATCTCTGGGGCCAACGTCCTGACTTTC.

This chain joins TRBV19 and TRBJ2-5; D is perhaps TRBD1 (6 bases). The CDR3 has 11 amino acids. Germline V gives CDR1 LNHDA, CDR2 SQIVND (reference sequence). Trimming cost V 8 bases and J 7 bases, with 11 bases left between them. CDR3 nucleotide sequence: TGTGCCAGTGGGCCCAGGGGGACCCAGTACTTC. It codes for CASGPRGTQYF.